The next 12 T cell receptor beta chains were all read from a single sample in a study of blood T cell repertoires in COVID-19. Profiling relied on immunoSEQ multiplex PCR, and the TCRdb table lists in-frame clones only, not all of them. Among hundreds of thousands of clones listed, around nine tenths were seen once. What was sequenced was peripheral blood. Receptors originate from a woman between 45 and 65 years old with COVID-19, enrolled during active disease.

This chain connects TRBV2 to TRBJ1-5, with D tentatively TRBD1 (6 bases). The CDR3 runs 14 residues. CDR1 is SNHLY and CDR2 is FYNNEI in the germline V gene. V was pared by 3 bases and J by 5 bases, with 11 bases between. CDR3 amino acids: CASSERDTYQPQHF. CDR3 coding DNA: TGTGCCAGCAGTGAGAGGGACACTTATCAGCCCCAGCATTTT.

The chain carries TRBV29-1 and TRBJ2-1; 10 bases map to TRBD2. The germline CDR1 and CDR2 sequences are SQVTM and ANQGSEA. V shed 4 bases and J 0 bases; nucleotides not matched to a gene: 9. The CDR3 consists of 17 residues. The CDR3 region is CSVVGSGGAPSYNEQFF. DNA of the CDR3: TGCAGCGTTGTAGGAAGCGGGGGGGCCCCCTCCTACAATGAGCAGTTCTTC.

The chain couples TRBV18 to TRBJ2-3; weak D call: TRBD1 (6 bases). Germline V gene sequence: CDR1 KGHSH, CDR2 LQKENI. The CDR3 runs to 15 residues. V dropped 4 bases and J dropped 2 bases, with 13 bases sitting between them. The CDR3 sequence: CASSQGQQSTDTQYF. As DNA, the CDR3 is TGTGCCAGCTCACAAGGACAGCAATCCACAGATACGCAGTATTTT.

The J gene is TRBJ2-1, the V gene TRBV5-1; 11 positions agree with TRBD2. CDR1 is SGHRS and CDR2 is YFSETQ in the germline V gene. The V gene end was trimmed by 3 bases and the J gene end by 3 bases; junction bases not matched to a gene: 8. CDR3 length: 17 amino acids. The DNA of the CDR3 is TGCGCCAGCAGCTCCCTAGCCGGGACTAGCGGCTACAATGAGCAGTTCTTC. It yields the protein CASSSLAGTSGYNEQFF.

The chain links TRBV7-7 to TRBJ2-1, with 16 nucleotides matching TRBD2. Losses at the gene ends were 8 bases for V and 8 bases for J; bases not matched to a gene: 9. This CDR3 is 16 amino acids long. The V gene's germline CDR1 is SSHAT and CDR2 FNYEAQ (reference sequence). For the CDR3, the DNA is TGTGCCAGCGCCCCGGGACTAGCGGGGGGGCAGGATGAGCAGTTCTTC. It codes for CASAPGLAGGQDEQFF.

The chain joins TRBV12-5 to TRBJ1-4; a possible D gene is TRBD1 (6 bases). The CDR3 contains 15 residues. V dropped 7 bases and J dropped 6 bases, with 18 bases sitting between them. Germline V lookup: CDR1 LGHNT, CDR2 FRNRAP. This CDR3 is CASARRGGLDEKLFF. The CDR3 bases are TGTGCTAGTGCCAGGCGGGGGGGCCTAGATGAAAAACTGTTTTTT.

CDR3 DNA sequence: TGTGCCAGCAGCTTGAGAACGGGAGTCGGCTATGGCTACACCTTC. Translation gives CASSLRTGVGYGYTF. V usage is TRBV5-4 and J usage is TRBJ1-2; D is undetermined. Germline lookup yields CDR1 SGHNT and CDR2 YYREEE (reference sequence). The CDR3 length is 15 residues. Trimming shortened V by 1 base and J by 4 bases, and 14 bases separated the two germline ends. The entire variable domain, with the rest obtained from reference TRBV5-4 and TRBJ1-2, is as follows: ETGVTQSPTHLIKTRGQQVTLRCSSQSGHNTVSWYQQALGQGPQFIFQYYREEENGRGNFPPRFSGLQFPNYSSELNVNALELDDSALYLCASSLRTGVGYGYTFGSGTRLTVV.

This chain links TRBV5-1 with TRBJ2-3; no reliable D call. The CDR3 covers 15 residues. V lost 0 bases and J lost 2, with 10 bases in between. Germline values: CDR1 SGHRS, CDR2 YFSETQ. The CDR3 DNA reads TGCGCCAGCAGCTTGGTGTCCGGGTTCACAGATACGCAGTATTTT. Protein: CASSLVSGFTDTQYF.

This clone is a singleton in its sample. The V gene is TRBV30, the J gene TRBJ2-5; the match to TRBD1 covers 12 bases. Germline CDR1 reads GTSNPN; CDR2 reads SVGIG (reference sequence). The CDR3 has 17 residues. The V segment lost 4 bases and the J segment 5 bases; nucleotides outside the gene matches: 14. Here the CDR3 reads CAWINKGTGGFGETQYF. CDR3 DNA sequence: TGTGCCTGGATCAACAAGGGGACAGGGGGCTTTGGGGAGACCCAGTACTTC.

This clone was observed once. The chain carries TRBV28 and TRBJ1-5; D might be TRBD1 (6 bases). From germline, CDR1 is MDHEN and CDR2 SYDVKM. The V gene lost 6 bases and the J gene lost 0 bases, with 15 bases spanning the gap. This CDR3 is built from 16 residues. CDR3 loop: CASSLGGAGSNQPQHF. CDR3 bases: TGTGCCAGCAGCCTCGGGGGGGCTGGTAGCAATCAGCCCCAGCATTTT. The whole variable domain, remainder taken from reference TRBV28 and TRBJ1-5, is DVKVTQSSRYLVKRTGEKVFLECVQDMDHENMFWYRQDPGLGLRLIYFSYDVKMKEKGDIPEGYSVSREKKERFSLILESASTNQTSMYLCASSLGGAGSNQPQHFGDGTRLSIL.

This clone was detected only a few times. The chain joins TRBV7-2 to TRBJ2-3; 11 bases agree with TRBD2. V gave up 7 bases and J gave up 2 bases; unmatched junction bases: 11. Germline-derived CDR1 and CDR2 are SGHTA and FQGNSA. The CDR3 loop spans 17 amino acids. Here the CDR3 DNA reads TGTGCCAGCAAACTCTATGGGACTAGCGGATACACAGATACGCAGTATTTT. Its translation is CASKLYGTSGYTDTQYF.

This clone was detected once. The chain employs TRBV28 and TRBJ1-1; no reliable D call. Germline values: CDR1 MDHEN, CDR2 SYDVKM. Trimming took 3 bases from V and 5 from J, leaving 10 bases between them. The CDR3 runs 13 residues. CDR3 nucleotide sequence: TGTGCCAGCAGTTTCAGACAAGGTACTGAAGCTTTCTTT. It codes for CASSFRQGTEAFF.